This TCR beta chain was sequenced during a study of regulatory T cells in long-lasting Graves disease. Stated time point: newly diagnosed GD, antithyroid drugs for less than 3 months. Following extraction of RNA from PBMCs, that RNA was used to make the TCR library. Patients with Graves' disease were diagnosed by American Thyroid Association guidelines. The CDR3 covers 14 residues. The V end was cut by 8 bases, the J end by 3 bases, with 14 bases between. Germline V gene lookup returns CDR1 MDHEN and CDR2 SYDVKM. The TCR beta library used iRepertoire HTBI primers with Arm-PCR amplification of CDR3. Each CDR3 protein is one row after TCRdb ran MiXCR on the multiplex PCR reads. The profile shows about 310,000 distinct CDR3 sequences, 15% to 20% of them singletons. There are many counts of this clonotype.

The chain links TRBV28 to TRBJ1-5; D possibly corresponds to TRBD1 (5 bases). The origin of this receptor is a female donor with Graves disease. The sample was peripheral blood mononuclear cells (PBMCs), taken at new diagnosis, from a patient treated with antithyroid drugs. This CDR3 reads CASWRGPTNQPQHF. Here the CDR3 DNA reads TGTGCCAGCTGGAGGGGACCGACCAATCAGCCCCAGCATTTT.